Below are 10 T cell receptor beta chains sequenced from a single sample in a study of T cells after yellow fever vaccination. In TCRdb, the 5' RACE reads were re-called with MiXCR into one record per CDR3 protein. Of about 140,000 distinct CDR3 sequences in the sample, 5% to 8% were seen once. The specimen was CD4+ T cells sorted from PBMCs, collected 10 days after the yellow fever booster vaccination. Receptors were obtained from a man aged 30 to 45 who received the YFV17D yellow fever vaccine.

This clonotype was seen at least ten times. The rearrangement joins TRBV5-1 to TRBJ2-2; a possible D gene is TRBD1 (6 bases). Trimming shortened V by 1 base and J by 1 base, and 11 bases separated the two germline ends. The CDR3 is made up of 16 amino acids. Germline V gene sequence: CDR1 SGHRS, CDR2 YFSETQ. CDR3 nucleotides: TGCGCCAGCAGCTTGCGCCCGGGACAGAACACCGGGGAGCTGTTTTTT. Protein: CASSLRPGQNTGELFF.

Ten or more counts support this clonotype. V gene TRBV12-5 combines with J gene TRBJ2-3; the D call may be TRBD1 or TRBD2 (6 bases each). V shed 7 bases and J shed 1 base, with 24 bases lying between them. The CDR3 contains 18 residues. Germline CDR1 is LGHNT and CDR2 is FRNRAP. CDR3 residues: CASAPRGALSPGTDTQYF. The DNA of the CDR3 is TGTGCTAGTGCCCCAAGGGGGGCCCTCTCTCCAGGCACAGATACGCAGTATTTT.

This clonotype has more than one count but fewer than ten. The chain links TRBV5-4 to TRBJ2-7; 8 bases agree with TRBD1. With 0 bases clipped from V and 3 bases from J, the junction kept 11 bases outside the gene matches. The germline V gene encodes CDR1 SGHNT and CDR2 YYREEE (reference sequence). CDR3 length: 17 residues. CDR3: CASSLEAGTGLGYEQYF. For the CDR3, the DNA is TGTGCCAGCAGCTTGGAGGCCGGGACAGGTCTTGGCTACGAGCAGTACTTC.

The rearrangement joins TRBV7-8 to TRBJ1-1, with D perhaps matching TRBD1 (5 bases). The CDR3 consists of 14 residues. Per germline, CDR1 SGHVS and CDR2 FQNEAQ. V was clipped by 5 bases and J by 0 bases, with 10 bases between them. The CDR3 nucleotides are TGTGCCAGCAGCCCAGGGACCATGAACACTGAAGCTTTCTTT. It translates to CASSPGTMNTEAFF.

This clonotype was detected many times. The genes are TRBV4-2 and TRBJ2-2; 10 bases match TRBD1. The CDR3 loop spans 17 amino acids. The germline gives CDR1 LGHNA, CDR2 YNFKEQ. With 2 bases clipped from V and 3 bases from J, the junction kept 6 bases outside the gene matches. For the CDR3, the DNA is TGTGCCAGCAGCCAAAAGACAGGGGGCGCGTACACCGGGGAGCTGTTTTTT. It codes for CASSQKTGGAYTGELFF.

This sequence joins TRBV19 and TRBJ2-1; perhaps TRBD1 as D (5 bases). Germline V gene lookup returns CDR1 LNHDA and CDR2 SQIVND (reference sequence). The V gene lost 5 bases and the J gene lost 1 base, with 18 bases spanning the gap. This CDR3 comprises 17 residues. CDR3 in amino acids: CASSAMKGFSSYNEQFF. CDR3 in DNA: TGTGCCAGTAGTGCAATGAAGGGGTTCTCATCCTACAATGAGCAGTTCTTC. The complete variable domain, with remaining parts taken from reference TRBV19 and TRBJ2-1, reads DGGITQSPKYLFRKEGQNVTLSCEQNLNHDAMYWYRQDPGQGLRLIYYSQIVNDFQKGDIAEGYSVSREKKESFPLTVTSAQKNPTAFYLCASSAMKGFSSYNEQFFGPGTRLTVL.

Only a few counts were recorded for this clonotype. V is TRBV15 and J is TRBJ2-7, with D unresolved. The germline V and J ends were trimmed by 0 bases and 3 bases, with 6 bases remaining between them. The germline V gene has CDR1 LNHNV and CDR2 YYDKDF (reference sequence). CDR3 length: 13 amino acids. The CDR3 DNA is TGTGCCACCAGCAGAGAACCCGGCTACGAGCAGTACTTC. This sequence encodes CATSREPGYEQYF.

This clonotype came up many times. The chain uses TRBV20-1 and TRBJ2-5; D remains unclear. The CDR3 totals 11 residues. Trimming stripped 3 bases from V and 2 bases from J, with 4 bases between. Per germline, CDR1 DFQATT and CDR2 SNEGSKA (reference sequence). In DNA form, the CDR3 reads TGCAGTGCTAGCGTGCAAGAGACCCAGTACTTC. Encoded protein: CSASVQETQYF.

This clonotype came up many times. This chain links TRBV7-2 with TRBJ2-5; D remains ambiguous. This CDR3 is built from 12 residues. CDR1 SGHTA and CDR2 FQGNSA come from the germline V gene. Between the trimmed V and J ends, which lost 5 bases and 3 bases, there was a span of 7 bases. The chain's CDR3 is CASSKQKETQYF. CDR3 DNA sequence: TGTGCCAGCAGCAAACAAAAAGAGACCCAGTACTTC.

This clonotype was observed at least ten times. The rearrangement joins TRBV5-1 to TRBJ2-5; unclear D gene. The CDR3 contains 15 residues. Trimming shortened V by 0 bases and J by 2 bases, and 11 bases separated the two germline ends. Germline V gene data show CDR1 as SGHRS and CDR2 as YFSETQ. The DNA for the CDR3 is TGCGCCAGCAGCTTGGAACCAGGCCTACAAGAGACCCAGTACTTC. Encoded protein: CASSLEPGLQETQYF. Using reference TRBV5-1 and TRBJ2-5 for the parts outside the CDR3, the full variable domain is KAGVTQTPRYLIKTRGQQVTLSCSPISGHRSVSWYQQTPGQGLQFLFEYFSETQRNKGNFPGRFSGRQFSNSRSEMNVSTLELGDSALYLCASSLEPGLQETQYFGPGTRLLVL.